The 31 T cell receptor beta chains below come from one sample, sequenced in a study of neurological immune-mediated disorders. TCRdb re-called the 5' RACE reads with MiXCR, one entry per CDR3 protein. The sample yields some 57,000 distinct CDR3 sequences, more than 3% seen once. Sequenced: PBMCs. Receptor source: a woman aged 55 to 70 with multiple sclerosis.

The chain joins TRBV5-1 to TRBJ2-2; D is unresolved. The CDR3 runs to 12 residues. The germline CDR1 and CDR2 sequences are SGHRS and YFSETQ. The V and J ends lost 1 base and 8 bases respectively, with 6 bases between them. The DNA of the CDR3 is TGCGCCAGCAGCTTGTTGGGTGGGGAGCTGTTTTTT. Amino acids: CASSLLGGELFF.

The V gene is TRBV5-1, the J gene TRBJ1-4, with TRBD1 matching 11 bases. The CDR3 has 16 residues. Germline V lookup: CDR1 SGHRS, CDR2 YFSETQ. V lost 4 bases to trimming and J lost 4 bases; unmatched junction nucleotides: 6. The CDR3 reads CASSPDRGLVNEKLFF. The CDR3 DNA reads TGCGCCAGCAGCCCGGACAGGGGGCTTGTTAATGAAAAACTGTTTTTT.

This clonotype was picked up many times. J is TRBJ2-5 and V is TRBV4-1; D possibly corresponds to TRBD2 (7 bases). The CDR3 has 15 amino acids. V was clipped by 0 bases and J by 2 bases, with 10 bases between them. Germline V gene lookup returns CDR1 MGHRA and CDR2 YSYEKL. The chain's CDR3 is CASSQEGGGQETQYF. In DNA form, the CDR3 reads TGCGCCAGCAGCCAAGAAGGGGGGGGTCAAGAGACCCAGTACTTC.

At least ten counts were recorded for this clonotype. V and J are TRBV7-2 and TRBJ1-4; no reliable D call. With 7 bases removed from V and 0 bases from J, the gap between germline ends came to 6 bases. CDR1 is SGHTA, CDR2 FQGNSA, per germline. CDR3 size: 13 residues. DNA for the CDR3: TGTGCCAGCACCGGGACAACTAATGAAAAACTGTTTTTT. Protein sequence: CASTGTTNEKLFF. The entire variable domain, with the rest obtained from reference TRBV7-2 and TRBJ1-4, is as follows: GAGVSQSPSNKVTEKGKDVELRCDPISGHTALYWYRQSLGQGLEFLIYFQGNSAPDKSGLPSDRFSAERTGGSVSTLTIQRTQQEDSAVYLCASTGTTNEKLFFGSGTQLSVL.

This clonotype was seen many times. CDR3 in DNA: TGCGCCAGCAGCCAAGAGGCACTCGGGCCAACGGGAGAGCAGTTCTTC. Translation: CASSQEALGPTGEQFF. This rearrangement joins TRBV4-1 to TRBJ2-1, with a possible D match to TRBD2 (5 bases). This CDR3 is 16 amino acids long. The V end was cut by 0 bases, the J end by 10 bases, with 19 bases between. Germline values: CDR1 MGHRA, CDR2 YSYEKL.

This clonotype was seen ten or more times. The chain employs TRBV20-1 and TRBJ2-1; 8 nucleotides match TRBD2. CDR3 length equals 14 residues. Germline V gives CDR1 DFQATT, CDR2 SNEGSKA (reference sequence). With V trimmed by 6 bases and J by 7 bases, 11 bases remained unmatched. The CDR3, as DNA: TGCAGTGCCCAGGGCGGGACTAGGCTAAATGAGCAGTTCTTC. This translates into CSAQGGTRLNEQFF.

There are many counts of this clonotype. This rearrangement joins TRBV20-1 to TRBJ2-3; 9 bases match TRBD2. The germline gives CDR1 DFQATT, CDR2 SNEGSKA (reference sequence). Germline trimming cut 0 bases from V and 2 bases from J; bases unmatched to any gene: 9. This CDR3 is 17 amino acids long. CDR3 amino acids: CSARDASSGRYTDTQYF. In DNA, the CDR3 is TGCAGTGCTAGAGACGCCTCGAGCGGGAGGTACACAGATACGCAGTATTTT.

Many counts were recorded for this clonotype. This chain joins TRBV10-3 and TRBJ2-5; no reliable D call. V lost 6 bases to trimming and J lost 2 bases, with 10 bases between them. The CDR3 extends over 13 amino acids. From germline, CDR1 is ENHRY and CDR2 SYGVKD. The CDR3 DNA reads TGTGCCATCAGATCTCAACAGCAAGAGACCCAGTACTTC. Translation: CAIRSQQQETQYF.

This clonotype was recorded at least ten times. V and J are TRBV3-1 and TRBJ1-5; no firm D call. Germline loops: CDR1 LGHDT, CDR2 YNNKEL (reference sequence). Trimming pared 0 bases from V and 2 bases from J, leaving 2 bases between. The CDR3 has 13 amino acids. The CDR3 DNA is TGTGCCAGCAGCCAAGAGGGCAATCAGCCCCAGCATTTT. This translates into CASSQEGNQPQHF. The entire variable domain, with the rest obtained from reference TRBV3-1 and TRBJ1-5, is as follows: DTAVSQTPKYLVTQMGNDKSIKCEQNLGHDTMYWYKQDSKKFLKIMFSYNNKELIINETVPNRFSPKSPDKAHLNLHINSLELGDSAVYFCASSQEGNQPQHFGDGTRLSIL.

This clonotype was detected many times. The genes are TRBV4-3 and TRBJ2-1; 7 positions agree with TRBD1. The germline CDR1 and CDR2 sequences are LGHNA and YSLEER. Trimming took 1 base from V and 6 from J; bases not matched to a gene: 6. This CDR3 is 15 amino acids long. The CDR3 here is CASSQGTGSSNEQFF. CDR3 bases: TGCGCCAGCAGCCAAGGGACAGGTTCTAGCAATGAGCAGTTCTTC.

This clonotype was recorded many times. The DNA for the CDR3 is TGTGCCACCAGACACTCAGGGAGGGGTCAGCCCCAGCATTTT. It translates to CATRHSGRGQPQHF. This chain joins TRBV24-1 and TRBJ1-5; D is perhaps TRBD1 (5 bases). CDR1 KGHDR and CDR2 SFDVKD come from the germline V gene. Deletions cut 7 bases from V and 6 bases from J, with 15 bases between. CDR3 length equals 14 residues.

This clonotype was seen at least ten times. This chain uses TRBV20-1 with TRBJ2-7; 15 nucleotides match TRBD2. CDR3 length: 18 residues. CDR1 is DFQATT, CDR2 SNEGSKA, per germline (reference sequence). V lost 0 bases to trimming and J lost 4 bases; unmatched junction nucleotides: 10. The CDR3 reads CSARDNFGTSGGIYEQYF. CDR3 in DNA: TGCAGTGCTAGAGACAACTTCGGGACTAGCGGGGGGATTTACGAGCAGTACTTC.

This clonotype was counted at least ten times. The chain recombines TRBV20-1 with TRBJ2-3; no clear D gene. Per germline, CDR1 DFQATT and CDR2 SNEGSKA (reference sequence). The ends were cut back, 0 bases at V and 2 bases at J, with 9 bases in the middle. This CDR3 is built from 14 residues. CDR3 region: CSARDLLFTDTQYF. CDR3 bases: TGCAGTGCTAGAGATCTTCTATTCACAGATACGCAGTATTTT.

V is TRBV28 and J is TRBJ2-2; perhaps TRBD1 as D (6 bases). Trimming pared 4 bases from V and 1 base from J, leaving 10 bases between. The germline V gene encodes CDR1 MDHEN and CDR2 SYDVKM. There are 15 residues in the CDR3. The DNA of the CDR3 is TGTGCCAGCAGTTCCGGGACAAGGAACACCGGGGAGCTGTTTTTT. It encodes CASSSGTRNTGELFF.

This clonotype was recorded many times. The rearrangement links TRBV5-1 to TRBJ2-5; weak D call: TRBD2 (6 bases). V was trimmed by 2 bases and J by 5 bases, leaving 28 bases between them. This CDR3 has 19 residues. Germline V gives CDR1 SGHRS, CDR2 YFSETQ. The CDR3 DNA reads as TGCGCCAGCAGCTTCGGGCGCGGGGACCGGTACCTAGCCACGGAGACCCAGTACTTC. This codes for CASSFGRGDRYLATETQYF.

In its sample, this clonotype was seen many times. This sequence joins TRBV28 and TRBJ2-1; D call uncertain. V dropped 1 base and J dropped 3 bases, with 16 bases sitting between them. The germline V gene has CDR1 MDHEN and CDR2 SYDVKM. The CDR3 length is 17 residues. The CDR3: CASSLSPARVLYNEQFF. The CDR3 DNA reads as TGTGCCAGCAGTTTATCCCCGGCTAGAGTACTCTACAATGAGCAGTTCTTC.

Worth noting for this clonotype: Being one base from a much bigger clone, this may be a read error. V usage is TRBV2 and J usage is TRBJ1-5; D perhaps matches TRBD1 (6 bases). The CDR3 length is 11 residues. Germline CDR1 and CDR2: SNHLY and FYNNEI. CDR3 nucleotide sequence: TGTGCCAGCAGAATAGGACAGCACCAGCATTTT. This translates into CASRIGQHQHF.

This clonotype appeared many times. The chain employs TRBV24-1 and TRBJ2-3, with D possibly matching TRBD2 (5 bases). CDR1 is KGHDR and CDR2 is SFDVKD in the germline V gene. Deletions cut 0 bases from V and 5 bases from J, with 17 bases between. The CDR3 extends over 17 amino acids. The CDR3 sequence is CATSDLTDSGGGDTQYF. DNA of the CDR3: TGTGCCACCAGTGATTTGACGGACTCCGGAGGTGGAGATACGCAGTATTTT.

This clonotype was seen repeatedly, ten times or more. The V call is TRBV7-3, the J call TRBJ2-5; D uncertain. V was shortened by 5 bases and J by 1 base, with 14 bases between the two germline ends. Per germline, CDR1 SGHTA and CDR2 FQGTGA. The CDR3 spans 15 residues. CDR3: CASSRTSSTQETQYF. CDR3 sequence (DNA): TGTGCCAGCAGCCGAACGAGTTCCACCCAAGAGACCCAGTACTTC.

At least ten counts were recorded for this clonotype. The chain links TRBV5-1 to TRBJ2-2, with a weak D call TRBD1 (6 bases). V dropped 0 bases and J dropped 5 bases, with 8 bases sitting between them. The CDR3 extends over 14 amino acids. Per germline, CDR1 SGHRS and CDR2 YFSETQ. CDR3 sequence reads: CASSLDGQTGELFF. The CDR3 DNA reads as TGCGCCAGCAGCTTGGATGGACAGACCGGGGAGCTGTTTTTT.

The table lists this clonotype with many counts. V is TRBV5-1 and J is TRBJ2-5; 8 nucleotides match TRBD1. CDR1 is SGHRS and CDR2 is YFSETQ in the germline V gene. Trimming removed 4 bases from V and 3 bases from J; junction bases left unmatched: 2. This CDR3 contains 13 residues. The CDR3 DNA sequence: TGCGCCAGCAGCACGGACAGGGAAGAGACCCAGTACTTC. Translated: CASSTDREETQYF. The whole variable domain, filled in from reference TRBV5-1 and TRBJ2-5, reads KAGVTQTPRYLIKTRGQQVTLSCSPISGHRSVSWYQQTPGQGLQFLFEYFSETQRNKGNFPGRFSGRQFSNSRSEMNVSTLELGDSALYLCASSTDREETQYFGPGTRLLVL.

This clonotype has ten or more counts. J is TRBJ1-1 and V is TRBV7-3, with unresolved D. V lost 6 bases and J 1 base, leaving 9 bases between the germline ends. Germline lookup yields CDR1 SGHTA and CDR2 FQGTGA. CDR3 length: 13 amino acids. The CDR3 DNA sequence: TGTGCCAGCAGACCGGGCCCGAACACTGAAGCTTTCTTT. This codes for CASRPGPNTEAFF.

Ten or more counts support this clonotype. This chain connects TRBV5-1 to TRBJ2-5, with D possibly TRBD2 on 5 matching bases. The CDR3 has 13 amino acids. Trimming left V 4 bases short and J 5 bases short, with 12 bases between. CDR1 SGHRS and CDR2 YFSETQ come from the germline V gene. Written as DNA, the CDR3 is TGCGCCAGCAGCGTACTAGAAAGGGAGACCCAGTACTTC. Protein: CASSVLERETQYF. Filled out from reference TRBV5-1 and TRBJ2-5, the complete variable domain reads KAGVTQTPRYLIKTRGQQVTLSCSPISGHRSVSWYQQTPGQGLQFLFEYFSETQRNKGNFPGRFSGRQFSNSRSEMNVSTLELGDSALYLCASSVLERETQYFGPGTRLLVL.

The V call is TRBV7-2, the J call TRBJ2-7; D gene uncertain. V shed 7 bases and J shed 3 bases, with 10 bases lying between them. This CDR3 has 12 residues. From germline, CDR1 is SGHTA and CDR2 FQGNSA. This chain's CDR3 is CASTGFLYEQYF. The CDR3 DNA sequence: TGTGCCAGCACCGGGTTCCTCTACGAGCAGTACTTC.

There are many counts of this clonotype. This chain links TRBV27 with TRBJ2-7; D is possibly TRBD1 (6 bases). This CDR3 is built from 13 residues. The germline V and J ends were trimmed by 7 bases and 3 bases, with 13 bases remaining between them. CDR1 is MNHEY, CDR2 SMNVEV, per germline (reference sequence). CDR3 bases: TGTGCCAGCAAGCTCCGGGACAACTACGAGCAGTACTTC. Encoded protein: CASKLRDNYEQYF.

This clonotype was counted ten times or more. The CDR3 protein is CASSTPRDAAGKLFF. The CDR3 DNA reads as TGTGCCAGTAGTACCCCCCGCGACGCGGCCGGGAAACTGTTTTTT. The chain combines TRBV19 with TRBJ1-4; D unclear. Germline loops: CDR1 LNHDA, CDR2 SQIVND (reference sequence). The CDR3 consists of 15 residues. V was trimmed by 4 bases and J by 11 bases, leaving 20 bases between them.

Many counts were recorded for this clonotype. The V gene is TRBV10-3, the J gene TRBJ1-5, with unresolved D. The V gene lost 6 bases and the J gene lost 0 bases, with 9 bases spanning the gap. The CDR3 has 14 amino acids. Per the germline V gene, CDR1 is ENHRY and CDR2 is SYGVKD. CDR3 protein: CAISGRVSNQPQHF. CDR3 DNA sequence: TGTGCCATCAGCGGACGGGTTAGCAATCAGCCCCAGCATTTT.

CDR3 nucleotides: TGTGCCAGCAGCGCGGGACAGGGCATCGGGGAGCTGTTTTTT. Translation gives CASSAGQGIGELFF. V gene TRBV7-2 combines with J gene TRBJ2-2; 9 bases line up with TRBD1. CDR1 and CDR2 (germline): SGHTA, FQGNSA. This CDR3 is built from 14 residues. Trimming at V came to 5 bases and at J to 7 bases, leaving 5 bases not matched to a gene. The whole variable domain, remainder taken from reference TRBV7-2 and TRBJ2-2, is GAGVSQSPSNKVTEKGKDVELRCDPISGHTALYWYRQSLGQGLEFLIYFQGNSAPDKSGLPSDRFSAERTGGSVSTLTIQRTQQEDSAVYLCASSAGQGIGELFFGEGSRLTVL.

There are many counts of this clonotype. V is TRBV20-1 and J is TRBJ2-7; D may be TRBD1 or TRBD2 (5 bases each). Between the trimmed V and J ends, which lost 5 bases and 0 bases, there was a span of 14 bases. This CDR3 has 14 residues. Germline values: CDR1 DFQATT, CDR2 SNEGSKA (reference sequence). DNA of the CDR3: TGCAGTGCTCCTCCGGGACCCGCCTCCTACGAGCAGTACTTC. Residues: CSAPPGPASYEQYF.

This clonotype has a count of ten or more. V is TRBV20-1 and J is TRBJ2-7; unclear D gene. V shed 3 bases and J shed 2 bases, with 14 bases lying between them. The length of the CDR3 is 14 residues. The germline V gene has CDR1 DFQATT and CDR2 SNEGSKA (reference sequence). The CDR3 spells CSARTTSYPYEQYF. The CDR3 DNA follows: TGCAGTGCTAGGACCACGTCCTACCCCTACGAGCAGTACTTC.

There are many counts of this clonotype. The V call is TRBV5-6, the J call TRBJ2-1, with D perhaps matching TRBD2 (6 bases). Germline V gene sequence: CDR1 SGHDT, CDR2 YYEEEE. There are 16 residues in the CDR3. V lost 0 bases to trimming and J lost 2 bases, with 12 bases between them. This CDR3 is CASSLGPRGTYNEQFF. CDR3 nucleotide sequence: TGTGCCAGCAGCTTGGGGCCCCGGGGGACCTACAATGAGCAGTTCTTC.